Presented here are 6 T cell receptor beta chains from one specimen sequenced in a study of shared clonotypes between healthy human individuals. As defined, naive CD8 cells were CD45RO-negative and positively selected for CCR7, with terminally differentiated effector memory CD45RA+ cells excluded. Profiling relied on immunoSEQ multiplex PCR, and the TCRdb table lists in-frame clones only, not all of them. The data hold roughly 570,000 clones, with roughly 98% observed a single time. What was sequenced was naive CD8+ T cells sorted from blood. Source of these receptors: a man aged 25 to 40 in good health.

The chain uses TRBV5-6 and TRBJ1-1; TRBD1 agrees at 8 bases. In germline, CDR1 is SGHDT, CDR2 YYEEEE. V lost 0 bases to trimming and J lost 0 bases; unmatched junction nucleotides: 4. The CDR3 is 16 amino acids. CDR3 bases: TGTGCCAGCAGCTTGGCAGGGGGCCTCATGAACACTGAAGCTTTCTTT. Translation gives CASSLAGGLMNTEAFF.

The chain couples TRBV7-2 to TRBJ2-2, with 7 bases fitting TRBD1. The CDR3 length is 15 residues. CDR1 SGHTA and CDR2 FQGNSA come from the germline V gene. The V and J ends lost 2 bases and 6 bases, in that order; junction bases with no gene match: 6. CDR3 loop: CASSLTGVNAGELFF. Written as DNA, the CDR3 is TGTGCCAGCAGCTTAACAGGGGTTAACGCCGGGGAGCTGTTTTTT. Supplemented by reference TRBV7-2 and TRBJ2-2, the full variable domain reads GAGVSQSPSNKVTEKGKDVELRCDPISGHTALYWYRQSLGQGLEFLIYFQGNSAPDKSGLPSDRFSAERTGGSVSTLTIQRTQQEDSAVYLCASSLTGVNAGELFFGEGSRLTVL.

The chain joins TRBV7-9 to TRBJ2-2; D remains ambiguous. Germline V gene lookup returns CDR1 SEHNR and CDR2 FQNEAQ (reference sequence). The CDR3 extends over 11 amino acids. V lost 1 base, J lost 7 bases, and 1 base lay in between. CDR3 nucleotide sequence: TGTGCCAGCAGCTTAGACGGGGAGCTGTTTTTT. This encodes CASSLDGELFF.

V and J are TRBV7-9 and TRBJ2-1; no reliable D call. This CDR3 spans 15 amino acids. Germline loops: CDR1 SEHNR, CDR2 FQNEAQ (reference sequence). The V end was cut by 7 bases, the J end by 3 bases, with 16 bases between. The CDR3 DNA reads TGTGCCAGCACCTCAAGCGACGGTTTCTACAATGAGCAGTTCTTC. Protein product: CASTSSDGFYNEQFF.

This chain uses TRBV7-2 with TRBJ1-2, with a weak D call TRBD1 (5 bases). Germline CDR1 and CDR2: SGHTA and FQGNSA. This CDR3 comprises 16 residues. Trimming removed 0 bases at V and 5 bases at J, with 16 bases between. This CDR3 is CASSLAWGTRMYGYTF. The CDR3 DNA reads TGTGCCAGCAGCTTAGCCTGGGGCACCCGAATGTATGGCTACACCTTC.

The chain couples TRBV30 to TRBJ1-3, with D perhaps matching TRBD1 (5 bases). CDR3 length: 12 residues. The V end was cut by 2 bases, the J end by 8 bases, with 10 bases between. Per the germline V gene, CDR1 is GTSNPN and CDR2 is SVGIG (reference sequence). The CDR3 sequence: CAWSTQAYTIYF. Written as DNA, the CDR3 is TGTGCCTGGAGTACACAGGCGTACACCATATATTTT.